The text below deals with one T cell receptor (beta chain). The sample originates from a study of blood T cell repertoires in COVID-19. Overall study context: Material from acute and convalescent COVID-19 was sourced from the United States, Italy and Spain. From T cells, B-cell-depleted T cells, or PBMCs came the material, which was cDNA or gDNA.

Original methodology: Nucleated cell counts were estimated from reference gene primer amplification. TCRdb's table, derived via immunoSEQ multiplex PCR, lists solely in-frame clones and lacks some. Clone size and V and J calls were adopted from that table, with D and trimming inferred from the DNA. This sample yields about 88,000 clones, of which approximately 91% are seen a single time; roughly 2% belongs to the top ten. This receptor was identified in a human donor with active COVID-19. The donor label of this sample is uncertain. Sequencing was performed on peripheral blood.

This CDR3 is CASSVGAAWGPGANVLTF. The CDR3 region has the DNA TGTGCCAGCAGCGTAGGGGCAGCCTGGGGGCCTGGGGCCAACGTCCTGACTTTC. The J gene is TRBJ2-6, the V gene TRBV7-8, with TRBD1 as a possible D gene (6 bases). This CDR3 has 18 residues. Looked up from germline, CDR1 is SGHVS and CDR2 is FQNEAQ. The ends were cut back, 5 bases at V and 2 bases at J, with 19 bases in the middle. Full variable domain (outside the CDR3, taken from reference TRBV7-8 and TRBJ2-6): GAGVSQSPRYKVAKRGQDVALRCDPISGHVSLFWYQQALGQGPEFLTYFQNEAQLDKSGLPSDRFFAERPEGSVSTLKIQRTQQEDSAVYLCASSVGAAWGPGANVLTFGAGSRLTVL.